This TCR beta chain was sequenced in a study of blood T cell repertoires in COVID-19. Background on the study: Some COVID-19 samples were acute and others convalescent; all came from the United States, Italy and Spain. T cells, B-cell-depleted T cells, or PBMCs provided the cDNA or gDNA that served as material.

Original processing notes: Amplification of reference gene primers was used by the study to estimate nucleated cell counts. TCRdb's copy holds only in-frame clones and misses some; the assay was immunoSEQ multiplex PCR. V, J and clone size are those of that table, while D and trimming were read from the DNA. The data hold fewer than 300,000 clones, with approximately 90% observed a single time. The study recruited people aged 18 to 89 years across 20 to 30 US areas. The V gene's germline CDR1 is MDHEN and CDR2 SYDVKM. V was trimmed by 4 bases and J by 0 bases, leaving 22 bases between them. The CDR3 is 19 amino acids.

V and J are TRBV28 and TRBJ1-5; D possibly corresponds to TRBD1 (6 bases). This TCR was recovered from a woman aged 30 to 39 who had recovered from COVID-19. The sequencing sample was made of PBMCs or T cells enriched from blood (not recorded which). CDR3 coding DNA: TGTGCCAGCAGTTATTTTGCAGGGGACACAGTAGATAGCAATCAGCCCCAGCATTTT. It encodes CASSYFAGDTVDSNQPQHF.